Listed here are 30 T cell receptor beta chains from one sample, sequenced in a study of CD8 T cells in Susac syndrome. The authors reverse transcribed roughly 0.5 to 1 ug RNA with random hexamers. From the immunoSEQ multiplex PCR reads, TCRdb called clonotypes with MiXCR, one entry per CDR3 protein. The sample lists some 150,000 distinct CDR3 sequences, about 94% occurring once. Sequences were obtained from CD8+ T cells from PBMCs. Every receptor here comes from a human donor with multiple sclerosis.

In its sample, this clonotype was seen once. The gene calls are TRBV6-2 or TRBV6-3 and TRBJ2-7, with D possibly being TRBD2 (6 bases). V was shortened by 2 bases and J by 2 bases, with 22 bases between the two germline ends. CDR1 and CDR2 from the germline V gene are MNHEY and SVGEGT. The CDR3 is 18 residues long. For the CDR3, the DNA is TGTGCCAGCAGTTACAATCCCGGATTAGGGAGGACCACCTACGAGCAGTACTTC. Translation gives CASSYNPGLGRTTYEQYF.

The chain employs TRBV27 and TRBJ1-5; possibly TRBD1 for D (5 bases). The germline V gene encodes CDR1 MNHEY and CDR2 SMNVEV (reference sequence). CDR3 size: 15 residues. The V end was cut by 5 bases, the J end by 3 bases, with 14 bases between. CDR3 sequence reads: CASSPVGGYNQPQHF. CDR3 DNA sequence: TGTGCCAGCAGTCCCGTGGGGGGATACAATCAGCCCCAGCATTTT.

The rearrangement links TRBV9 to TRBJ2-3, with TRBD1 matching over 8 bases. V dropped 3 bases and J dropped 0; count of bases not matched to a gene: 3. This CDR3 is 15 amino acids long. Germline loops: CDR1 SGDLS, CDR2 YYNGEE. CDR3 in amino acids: CASSAGGASTDTQYF. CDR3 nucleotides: TGTGCCAGCAGCGCAGGGGGCGCGAGCACAGATACGCAGTATTTT.

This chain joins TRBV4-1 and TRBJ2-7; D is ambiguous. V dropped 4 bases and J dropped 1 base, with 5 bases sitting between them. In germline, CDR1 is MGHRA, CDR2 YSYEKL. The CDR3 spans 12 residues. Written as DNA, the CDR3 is TGCGCCAGCAGCCCGGGTTCCTACGAGCAGTACTTC. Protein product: CASSPGSYEQYF.

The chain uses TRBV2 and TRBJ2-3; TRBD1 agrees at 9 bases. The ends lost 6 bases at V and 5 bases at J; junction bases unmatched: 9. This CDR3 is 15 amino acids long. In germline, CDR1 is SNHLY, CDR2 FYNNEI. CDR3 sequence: CASRGPGQGIDTQYF. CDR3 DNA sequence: TGTGCCAGCAGGGGTCCGGGACAGGGTATAGATACGCAGTATTTT.

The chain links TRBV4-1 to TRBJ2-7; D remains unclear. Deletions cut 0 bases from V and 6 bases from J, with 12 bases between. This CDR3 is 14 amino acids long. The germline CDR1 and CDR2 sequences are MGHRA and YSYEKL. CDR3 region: CASSQDLAVTEQYF. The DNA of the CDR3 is TGCGCCAGCAGCCAAGACCTTGCAGTGACCGAGCAGTACTTC.

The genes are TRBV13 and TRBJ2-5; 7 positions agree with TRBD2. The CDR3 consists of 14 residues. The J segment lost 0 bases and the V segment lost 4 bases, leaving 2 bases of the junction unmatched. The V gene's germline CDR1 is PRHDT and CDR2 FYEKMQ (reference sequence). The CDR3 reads CASSSRGDQETQYF. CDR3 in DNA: TGTGCCAGCAGCTCTCGGGGGGACCAAGAGACCCAGTACTTC.

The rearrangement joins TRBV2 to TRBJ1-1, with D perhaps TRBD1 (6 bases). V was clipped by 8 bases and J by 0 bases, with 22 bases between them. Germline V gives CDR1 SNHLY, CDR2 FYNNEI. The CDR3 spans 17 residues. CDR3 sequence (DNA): TGTGCCAGCTCAGGGGACGCCGAGAGATCTATGAACACTGAAGCTTTCTTT. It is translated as CASSGDAERSMNTEAFF.

This CDR3 reads CSARWEGATKPYEQYF. The CDR3 coding sequence is TGCAGTGCTAGATGGGAGGGGGCAACTAAACCCTACGAGCAGTACTTC. V gene TRBV20-1 combines with J gene TRBJ2-7, with D tentatively TRBD1 or TRBD2 (7 bases each). The V and J ends lost 2 bases and 2 bases respectively, with 19 bases between them. Germline assignment: CDR1 DFQATT and CDR2 SNEGSKA (reference sequence). The CDR3 spans 16 residues.

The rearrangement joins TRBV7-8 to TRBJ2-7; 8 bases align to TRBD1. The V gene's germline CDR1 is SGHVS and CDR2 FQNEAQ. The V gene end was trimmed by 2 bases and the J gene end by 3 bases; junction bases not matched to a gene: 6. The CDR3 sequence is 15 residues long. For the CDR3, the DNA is TGTGCCAGCAGCTTATTCGGACAGGGAATCTACGAGCAGTACTTC. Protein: CASSLFGQGIYEQYF.

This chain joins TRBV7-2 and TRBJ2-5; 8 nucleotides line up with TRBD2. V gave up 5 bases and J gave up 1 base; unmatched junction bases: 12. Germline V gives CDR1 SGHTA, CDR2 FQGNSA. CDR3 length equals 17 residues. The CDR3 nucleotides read TGTGCCAGCAGCCTCGTGCGGCCTAGCGGGTCCCAAGAGACCCAGTACTTC. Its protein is CASSLVRPSGSQETQYF.

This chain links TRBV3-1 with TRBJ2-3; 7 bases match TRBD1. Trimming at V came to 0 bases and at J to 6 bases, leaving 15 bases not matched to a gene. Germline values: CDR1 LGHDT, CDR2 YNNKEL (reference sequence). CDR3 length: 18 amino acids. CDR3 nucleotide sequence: TGTGCCAGCAGCCAAGAACAGGGGCCAAGAGGTTTTCGGGATACGCAGTATTTT. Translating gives CASSQEQGPRGFRDTQYF.

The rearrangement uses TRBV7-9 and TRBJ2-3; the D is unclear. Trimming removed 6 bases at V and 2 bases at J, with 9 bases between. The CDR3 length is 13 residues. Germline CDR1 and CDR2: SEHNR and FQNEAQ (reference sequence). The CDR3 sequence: CASSGAVTDTQYF. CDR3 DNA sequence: TGTGCCAGCAGTGGCGCAGTCACAGATACGCAGTATTTT.

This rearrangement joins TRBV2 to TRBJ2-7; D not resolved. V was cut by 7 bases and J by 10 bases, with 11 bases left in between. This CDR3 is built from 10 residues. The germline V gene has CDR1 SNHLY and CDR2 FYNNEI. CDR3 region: CASMGRSQYF. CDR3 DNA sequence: TGTGCCAGCATGGGTAGGTCACAGTACTTC. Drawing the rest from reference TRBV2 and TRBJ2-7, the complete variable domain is EPEVTQTPSHQVTQMGQEVILRCVPISNHLYFYWYRQILGQKVEFLVSFYNNEISEKSEIFDDQFSVERPDGSNFTLKIRSTKLEDSAMYFCASMGRSQYFGPGTRLTVT.

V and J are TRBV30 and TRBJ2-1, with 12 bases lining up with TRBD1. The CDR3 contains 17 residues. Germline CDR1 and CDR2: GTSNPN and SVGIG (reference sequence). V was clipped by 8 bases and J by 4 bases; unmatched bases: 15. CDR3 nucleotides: TGTGCCGGACGGAGTTGGGACAGGGGGCAACTTTACAATGAGCAGTTCTTC. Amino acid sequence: CAGRSWDRGQLYNEQFF.

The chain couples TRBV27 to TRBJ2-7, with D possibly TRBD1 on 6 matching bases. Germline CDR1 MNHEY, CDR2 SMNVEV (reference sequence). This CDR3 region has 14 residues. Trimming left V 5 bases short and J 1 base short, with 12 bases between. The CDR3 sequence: CASSPPTGSYEQYF. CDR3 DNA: TGTGCCAGCAGTCCCCCGACAGGTTCCTACGAGCAGTACTTC.

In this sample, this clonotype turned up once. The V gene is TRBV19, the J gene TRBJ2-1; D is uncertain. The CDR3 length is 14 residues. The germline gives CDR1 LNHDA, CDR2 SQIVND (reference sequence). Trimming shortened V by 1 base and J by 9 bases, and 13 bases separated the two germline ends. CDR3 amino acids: CASSIGFNGAEQFF. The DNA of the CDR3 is TGTGCCAGTAGTATAGGCTTTAATGGCGCTGAGCAGTTCTTC.

CDR3 coding DNA: TGTGCCAGCAGCCAAGAATCCGCTCTCGATGTGGAGCAGTACTTC. Translating gives CASSQESALDVEQYF. The chain combines TRBV3-1 with TRBJ2-7, with D unresolved. From germline, CDR1 is LGHDT and CDR2 YNNKEL (reference sequence). The ends were cut back, 0 bases at V and 7 bases at J, with 16 bases in the middle. The CDR3 consists of 15 residues.

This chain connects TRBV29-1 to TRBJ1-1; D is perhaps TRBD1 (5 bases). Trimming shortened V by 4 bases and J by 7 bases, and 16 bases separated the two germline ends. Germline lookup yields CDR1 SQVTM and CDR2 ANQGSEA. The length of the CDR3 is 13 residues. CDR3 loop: CSVGSPRDGEAFF. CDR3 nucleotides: TGCAGCGTTGGCTCGCCCAGGGACGGTGAAGCTTTCTTT.

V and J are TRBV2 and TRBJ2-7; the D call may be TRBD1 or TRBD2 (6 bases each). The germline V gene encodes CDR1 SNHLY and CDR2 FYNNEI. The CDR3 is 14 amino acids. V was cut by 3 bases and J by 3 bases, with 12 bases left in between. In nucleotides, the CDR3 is TGTGCCAGCAGTGAGGGTGGAGGGGGCTACGAGCAGTACTTC. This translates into CASSEGGGGYEQYF. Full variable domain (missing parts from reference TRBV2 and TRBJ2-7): EPEVTQTPSHQVTQMGQEVILRCVPISNHLYFYWYRQILGQKVEFLVSFYNNEISEKSEIFDDQFSVERPDGSNFTLKIRSTKLEDSAMYFCASSEGGGGYEQYFGPGTRLTVT.

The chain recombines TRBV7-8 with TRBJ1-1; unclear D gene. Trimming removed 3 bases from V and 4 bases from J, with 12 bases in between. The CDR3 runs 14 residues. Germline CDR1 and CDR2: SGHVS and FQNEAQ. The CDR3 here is CASSFRAFGTEAFF. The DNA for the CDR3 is TGTGCCAGCAGCTTCCGGGCTTTCGGCACTGAAGCTTTCTTT.

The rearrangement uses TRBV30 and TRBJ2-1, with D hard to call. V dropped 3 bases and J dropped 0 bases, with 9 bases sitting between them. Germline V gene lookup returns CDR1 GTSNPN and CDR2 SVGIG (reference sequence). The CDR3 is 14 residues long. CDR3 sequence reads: CAWRKGSSYNEQFF. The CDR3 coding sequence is TGTGCCTGGAGAAAGGGAAGCTCCTACAATGAGCAGTTCTTC.

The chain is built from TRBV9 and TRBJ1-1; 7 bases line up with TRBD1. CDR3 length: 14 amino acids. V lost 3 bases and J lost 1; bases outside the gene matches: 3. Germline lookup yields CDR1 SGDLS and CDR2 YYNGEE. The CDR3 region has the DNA TGTGCCAGCAGCGAGGGGGCAAAGAACACTGAAGCTTTCTTT. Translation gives CASSEGAKNTEAFF. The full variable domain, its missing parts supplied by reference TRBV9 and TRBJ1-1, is DSGVTQTPKHLITATGQRVTLRCSPRSGDLSVYWYQQSLDQGLQFLIQYYNGEERAKGNILERFSAQQFPDLHSELNLSSLELGDSALYFCASSEGAKNTEAFFGQGTRLTVV.

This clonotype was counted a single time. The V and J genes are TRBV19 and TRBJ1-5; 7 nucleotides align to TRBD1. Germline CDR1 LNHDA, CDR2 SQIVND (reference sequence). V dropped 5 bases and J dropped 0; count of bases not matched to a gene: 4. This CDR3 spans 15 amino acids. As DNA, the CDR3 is TGTGCCAGTAGTTGGGACAGTCGTAGCAATCAGCCCCAGCATTTT. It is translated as CASSWDSRSNQPQHF.

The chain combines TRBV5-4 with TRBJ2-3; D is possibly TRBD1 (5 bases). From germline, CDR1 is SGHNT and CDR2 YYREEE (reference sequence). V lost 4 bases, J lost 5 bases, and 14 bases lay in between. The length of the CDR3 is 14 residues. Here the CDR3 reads CASSLEGVGDTQYF. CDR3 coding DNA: TGTGCCAGCAGCCTGGAAGGGGTTGGAGATACGCAGTATTTT.

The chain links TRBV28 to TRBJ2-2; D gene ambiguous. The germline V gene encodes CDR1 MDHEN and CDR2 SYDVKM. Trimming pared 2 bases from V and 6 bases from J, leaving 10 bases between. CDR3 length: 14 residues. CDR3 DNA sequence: TGTGCCAGCAGTTTAGTGACATCGCCCGGGGAGCTGTTTTTT. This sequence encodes CASSLVTSPGELFF.

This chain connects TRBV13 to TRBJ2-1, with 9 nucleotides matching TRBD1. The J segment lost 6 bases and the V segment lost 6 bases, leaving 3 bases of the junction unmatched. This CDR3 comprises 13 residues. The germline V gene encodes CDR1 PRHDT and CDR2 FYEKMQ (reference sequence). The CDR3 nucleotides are TGTGCCAGCAGGCGGGGACAGGGCAATGAGCAGTTCTTC. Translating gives CASRRGQGNEQFF.

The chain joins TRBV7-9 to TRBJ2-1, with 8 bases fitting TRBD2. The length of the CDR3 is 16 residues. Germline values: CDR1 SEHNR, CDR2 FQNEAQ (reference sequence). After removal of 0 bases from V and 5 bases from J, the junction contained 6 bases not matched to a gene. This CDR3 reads CASSLAWKAGDNEQFF. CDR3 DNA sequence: TGTGCCAGCAGCTTAGCCTGGAAAGCGGGGGACAATGAGCAGTTCTTC.

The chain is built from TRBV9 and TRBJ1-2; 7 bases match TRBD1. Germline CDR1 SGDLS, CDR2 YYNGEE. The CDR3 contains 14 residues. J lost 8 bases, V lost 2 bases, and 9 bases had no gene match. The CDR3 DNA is TGTGCCAGCAGCGTTCGGGACAGCCTATCCGGCTACACCTTC. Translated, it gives CASSVRDSLSGYTF.

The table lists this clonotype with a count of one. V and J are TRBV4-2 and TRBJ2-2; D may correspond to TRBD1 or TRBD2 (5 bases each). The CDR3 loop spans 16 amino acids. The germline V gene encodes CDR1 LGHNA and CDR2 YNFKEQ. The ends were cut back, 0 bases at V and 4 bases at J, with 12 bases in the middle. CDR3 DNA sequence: TGTGCCAGCAGCCAAGATCCGGGGCGAAGCACCGGGGAGCTGTTTTTT. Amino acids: CASSQDPGRSTGELFF.